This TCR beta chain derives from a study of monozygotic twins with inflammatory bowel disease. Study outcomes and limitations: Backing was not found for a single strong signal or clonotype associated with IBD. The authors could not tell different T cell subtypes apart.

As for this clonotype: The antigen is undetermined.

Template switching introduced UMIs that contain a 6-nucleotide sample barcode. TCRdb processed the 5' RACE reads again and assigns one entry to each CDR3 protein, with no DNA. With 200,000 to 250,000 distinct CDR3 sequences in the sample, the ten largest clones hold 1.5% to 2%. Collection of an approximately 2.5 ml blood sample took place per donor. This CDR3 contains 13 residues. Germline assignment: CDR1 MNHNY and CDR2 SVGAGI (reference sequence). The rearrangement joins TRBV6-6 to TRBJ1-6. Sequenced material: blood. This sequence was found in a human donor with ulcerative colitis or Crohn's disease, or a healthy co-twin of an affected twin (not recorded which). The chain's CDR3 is CASSQPVRSPHHF.